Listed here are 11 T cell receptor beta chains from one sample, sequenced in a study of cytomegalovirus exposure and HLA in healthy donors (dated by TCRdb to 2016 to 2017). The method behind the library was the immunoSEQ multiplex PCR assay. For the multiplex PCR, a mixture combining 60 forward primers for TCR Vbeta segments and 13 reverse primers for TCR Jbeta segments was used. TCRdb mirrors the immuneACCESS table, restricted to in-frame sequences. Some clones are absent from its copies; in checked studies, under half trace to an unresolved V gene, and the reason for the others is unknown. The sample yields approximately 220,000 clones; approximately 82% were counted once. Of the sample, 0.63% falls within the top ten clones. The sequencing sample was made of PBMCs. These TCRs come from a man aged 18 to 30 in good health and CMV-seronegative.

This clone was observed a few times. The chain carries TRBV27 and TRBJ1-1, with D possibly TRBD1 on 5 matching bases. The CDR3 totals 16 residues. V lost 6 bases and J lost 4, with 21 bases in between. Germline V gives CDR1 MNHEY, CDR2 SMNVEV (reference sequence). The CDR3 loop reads CASSNRGGRSGTEAFF. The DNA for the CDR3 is TGTGCCAGCAGCAATAGGGGTGGACGTTCGGGCACTGAAGCTTTCTTT.

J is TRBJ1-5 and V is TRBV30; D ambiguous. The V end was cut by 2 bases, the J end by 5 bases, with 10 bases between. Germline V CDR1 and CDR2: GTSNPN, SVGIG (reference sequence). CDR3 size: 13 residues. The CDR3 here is CAWSTTDDQPQHF. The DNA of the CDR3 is TGTGCCTGGAGTACGACTGATGATCAGCCCCAGCATTTT.

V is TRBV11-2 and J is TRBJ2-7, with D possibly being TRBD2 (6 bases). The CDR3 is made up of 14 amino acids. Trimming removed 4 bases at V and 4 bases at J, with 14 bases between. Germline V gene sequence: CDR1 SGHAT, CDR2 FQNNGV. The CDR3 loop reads CASSSLGGRYEQYF. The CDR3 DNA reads TGTGCCAGCAGCTCCCTGGGGGGAAGATACGAGCAGTACTTC.

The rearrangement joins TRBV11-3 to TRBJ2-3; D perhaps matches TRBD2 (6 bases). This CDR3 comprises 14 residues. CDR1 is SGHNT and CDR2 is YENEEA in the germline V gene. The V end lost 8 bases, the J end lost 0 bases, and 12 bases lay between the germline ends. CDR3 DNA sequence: TGTGCCAGCGCGATGGGAGGAAGCACAGATACGCAGTATTTT. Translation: CASAMGGSTDTQYF.

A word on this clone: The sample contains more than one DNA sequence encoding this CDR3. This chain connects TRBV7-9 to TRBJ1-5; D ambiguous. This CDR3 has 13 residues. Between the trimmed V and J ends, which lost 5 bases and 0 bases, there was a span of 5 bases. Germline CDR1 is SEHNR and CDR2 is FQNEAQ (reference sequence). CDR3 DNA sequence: TGTGCCAGCAGCCTAACTAGCAATCAGCCCCAGCATTTT. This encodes CASSLTSNQPQHF.

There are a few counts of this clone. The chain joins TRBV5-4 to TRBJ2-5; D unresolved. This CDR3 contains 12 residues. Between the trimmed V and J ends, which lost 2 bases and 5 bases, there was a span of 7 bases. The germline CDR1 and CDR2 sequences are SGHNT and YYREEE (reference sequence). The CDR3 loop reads CASSFLKETQYF. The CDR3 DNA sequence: TGTGCCAGCAGCTTCCTAAAGGAGACCCAGTACTTC.

The DNA of the CDR3 is TGTGCCAGCAGTTTAAACAGGGGCACTGAAGCTTTCTTT. Translating gives CASSLNRGTEAFF. This chain joins TRBV28 and TRBJ1-1; 7 bases agree with TRBD1. The J segment lost 4 bases and the V segment lost 2 bases, leaving 1 base of the junction unmatched. The length of the CDR3 is 13 residues. Germline V gene data show CDR1 as MDHEN and CDR2 as SYDVKM.

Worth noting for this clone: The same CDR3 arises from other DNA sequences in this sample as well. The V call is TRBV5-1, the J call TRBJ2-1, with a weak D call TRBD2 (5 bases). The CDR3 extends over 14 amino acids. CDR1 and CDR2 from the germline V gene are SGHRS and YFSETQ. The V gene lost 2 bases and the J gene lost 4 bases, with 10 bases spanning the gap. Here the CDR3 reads CASSLSGGYNEQFF. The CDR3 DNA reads TGCGCCAGCAGCTTAAGCGGCGGATACAATGAGCAGTTCTTC.

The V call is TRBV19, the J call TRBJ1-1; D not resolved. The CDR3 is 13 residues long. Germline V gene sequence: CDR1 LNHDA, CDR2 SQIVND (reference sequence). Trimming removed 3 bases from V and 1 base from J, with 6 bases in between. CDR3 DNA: TGTGCCAGTAGTATGCGGGGGAACACTGAAGCTTTCTTT. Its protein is CASSMRGNTEAFF.

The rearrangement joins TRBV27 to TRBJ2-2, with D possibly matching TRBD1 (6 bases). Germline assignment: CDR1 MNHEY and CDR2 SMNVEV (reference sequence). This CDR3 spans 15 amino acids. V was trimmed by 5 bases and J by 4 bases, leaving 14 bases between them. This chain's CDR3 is CASSDQGGLTGELFF. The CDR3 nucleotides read TGTGCCAGCAGTGATCAAGGGGGTCTCACCGGGGAGCTGTTTTTT.

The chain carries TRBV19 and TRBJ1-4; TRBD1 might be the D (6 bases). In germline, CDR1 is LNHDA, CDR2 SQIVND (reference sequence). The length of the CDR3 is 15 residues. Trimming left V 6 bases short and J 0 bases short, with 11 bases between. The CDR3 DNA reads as TGTGCCAGTAGCCCCGGACAGTCAACTAATGAAAAACTGTTTTTT. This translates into CASSPGQSTNEKLFF.